This entry is about one TCR beta chain. This sample was taken from a study of shared T cell receptors in the human thymus. The protocol was immunoSEQ multiplex PCR, while the TCRdb copy is restricted to in-frame clones and leaves out a portion. The sample records 700,000 or so clones, approximately 85% being singletons. The length of the CDR3 is 18 residues. J was trimmed by 0 bases and V by 0 bases; bases with no gene match: 7. Germline V lookup: CDR1 ENHRY, CDR2 SYGVKD. The sample was also linked to a second study, of human thymus T cells.

The receptor comes from a girl less than two years old with a congenital heart defect. This sequence joins TRBV10-3 and TRBJ1-3; 8 bases match TRBD1. Sequenced material: thymocytes. CDR3 DNA: TGTGCCATCAGTGAGTCGCTAGGACAGGGAAACTCTGGAAACACCATATATTTT. Its translation: CAISESLGQGNSGNTIYF.